Given below is one TCR beta chain in context. Authors' processing steps: Amplification from reference gene primers served as the basis for estimated nucleated cell counts. Profiled with immunoSEQ multiplex PCR; TCRdb holds only in-frame clones, not every one. V and J calls plus clone size are reproduced from that table; the DNA served to infer D and trimming. The sample lists about 300,000 clones, around 87% occurring once. The data originate from a study of blood T cell repertoires in COVID-19. Across the whole study: Sites across the United States, Italy and Spain contributed samples from acute and convalescent COVID-19. PBMCs, B-cell-depleted T cells, or T cells were the source of the cDNA or gDNA that made up the material.

Trimming stripped 7 bases from V and 5 bases from J, with 11 bases between. This CDR3 is 13 amino acids long. Germline loops: CDR1 MNHEY, CDR2 SMNVEV (reference sequence). The sequenced sample consisted of peripheral blood. The chain combines TRBV27 with TRBJ2-2; D is unresolved. The receptor comes from a man between 65 and 85 years old with acute or convalescent COVID-19. CDR3 in DNA: TGTGCCAGCAAACGTGGCAGTACCGGGGAGCTGTTTTTT. Translation gives CASKRGSTGELFF.